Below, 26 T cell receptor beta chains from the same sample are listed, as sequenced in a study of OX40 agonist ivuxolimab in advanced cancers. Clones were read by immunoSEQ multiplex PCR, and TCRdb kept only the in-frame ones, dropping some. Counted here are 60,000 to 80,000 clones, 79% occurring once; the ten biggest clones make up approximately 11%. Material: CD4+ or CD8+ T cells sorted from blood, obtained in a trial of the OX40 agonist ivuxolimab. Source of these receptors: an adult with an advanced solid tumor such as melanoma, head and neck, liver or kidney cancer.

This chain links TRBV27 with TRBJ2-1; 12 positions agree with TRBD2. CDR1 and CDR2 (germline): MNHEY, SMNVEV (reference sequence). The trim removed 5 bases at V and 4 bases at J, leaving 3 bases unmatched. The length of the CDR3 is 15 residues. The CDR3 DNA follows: TGTGCCAGCAGTATGACTAGCGGGGGATACAATGAGCAGTTCTTC. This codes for CASSMTSGGYNEQFF.

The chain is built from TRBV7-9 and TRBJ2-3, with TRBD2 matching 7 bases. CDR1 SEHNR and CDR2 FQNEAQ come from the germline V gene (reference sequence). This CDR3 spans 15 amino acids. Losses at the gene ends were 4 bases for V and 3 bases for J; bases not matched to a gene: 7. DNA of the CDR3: TGTGCCAGCAGCTGGTTGGAACTAGCGACAGATACGCAGTATTTT. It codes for CASSWLELATDTQYF.

CDR3 region: CASGPRDRINYGYTF. The CDR3 bases are TGTGCCAGTGGACCCCGGGACAGGATCAACTATGGCTACACCTTC. The J gene is TRBJ1-2, the V gene TRBV6-6, with TRBD1 matching 8 bases. Germline V lookup: CDR1 MNHNY, CDR2 SVGAGI (reference sequence). CDR3 length equals 15 residues. The junction had 11 bases not matched to a gene; V was cut back by 9 bases and J by 2 bases.

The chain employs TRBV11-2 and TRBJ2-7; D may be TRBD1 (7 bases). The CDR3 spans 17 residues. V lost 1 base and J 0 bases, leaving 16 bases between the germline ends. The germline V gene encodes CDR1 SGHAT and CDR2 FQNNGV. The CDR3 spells CASSLVGGGTSSYEQYF. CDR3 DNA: TGTGCCAGCAGCTTAGTCGGAGGGGGCACTAGCTCCTACGAGCAGTACTTC. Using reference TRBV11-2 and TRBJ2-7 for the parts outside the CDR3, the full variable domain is EAGVAQSPRYKIIEKRQSVAFWCNPISGHATLYWYQQILGQGPKLLIQFQNNGVVDDSQLPKDRFSAERLKGVDSTLKIQPAKLEDSAVYLCASSLVGGGTSSYEQYFGPGTRLTVT.

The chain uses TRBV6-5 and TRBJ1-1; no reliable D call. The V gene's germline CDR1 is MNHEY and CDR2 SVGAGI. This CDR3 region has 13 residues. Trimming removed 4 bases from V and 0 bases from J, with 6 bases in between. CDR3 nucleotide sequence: TGTGCCAGCAGTTGGGTCATGAACACTGAAGCTTTCTTT. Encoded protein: CASSWVMNTEAFF.

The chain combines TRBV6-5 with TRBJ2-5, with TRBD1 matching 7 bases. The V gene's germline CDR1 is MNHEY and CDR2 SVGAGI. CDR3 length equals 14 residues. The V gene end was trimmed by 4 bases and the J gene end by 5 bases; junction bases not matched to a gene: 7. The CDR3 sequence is CASSLYRGFETQYF. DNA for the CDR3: TGTGCCAGCAGTTTGTACAGGGGCTTCGAGACCCAGTACTTC.

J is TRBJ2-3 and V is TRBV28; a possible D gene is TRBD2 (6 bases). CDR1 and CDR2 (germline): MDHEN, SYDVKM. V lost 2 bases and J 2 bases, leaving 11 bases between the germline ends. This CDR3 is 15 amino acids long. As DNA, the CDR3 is TGTGCCAGCAGTTTAGGAGGGGCCACCACAGATACGCAGTATTTT. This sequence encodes CASSLGGATTDTQYF.

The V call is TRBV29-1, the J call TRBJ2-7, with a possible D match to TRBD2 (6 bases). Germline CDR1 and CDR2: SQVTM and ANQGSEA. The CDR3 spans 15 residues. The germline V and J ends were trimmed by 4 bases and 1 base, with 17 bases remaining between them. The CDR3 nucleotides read TGCAGCGTTGCCCGGGAGACCCAACTATCCTACGAGCAGTACTTC. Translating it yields CSVARETQLSYEQYF.

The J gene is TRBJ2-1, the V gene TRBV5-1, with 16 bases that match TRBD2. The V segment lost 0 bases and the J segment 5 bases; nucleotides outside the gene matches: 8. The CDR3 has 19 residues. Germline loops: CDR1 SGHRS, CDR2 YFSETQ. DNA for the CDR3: TGCGCCAGCAGCTTGGCCCTAGGGACTAGCGGGGGGGAAAACAATGAGCAGTTCTTC. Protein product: CASSLALGTSGGENNEQFF.

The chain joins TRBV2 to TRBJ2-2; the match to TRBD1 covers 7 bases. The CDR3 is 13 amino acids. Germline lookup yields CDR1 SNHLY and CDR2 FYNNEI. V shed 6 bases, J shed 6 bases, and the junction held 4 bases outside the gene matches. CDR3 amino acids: CASSETGSGELFF. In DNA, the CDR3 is TGTGCCAGCAGCGAGACAGGGTCCGGGGAGCTGTTTTTT.

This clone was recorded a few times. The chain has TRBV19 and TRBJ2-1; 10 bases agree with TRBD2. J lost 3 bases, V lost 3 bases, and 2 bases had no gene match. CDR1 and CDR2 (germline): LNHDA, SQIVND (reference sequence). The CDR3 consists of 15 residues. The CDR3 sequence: CASSIASGGYNEQFF. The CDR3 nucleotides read TGTGCCAGTAGTATCGCTAGCGGGGGCTACAATGAGCAGTTCTTC.

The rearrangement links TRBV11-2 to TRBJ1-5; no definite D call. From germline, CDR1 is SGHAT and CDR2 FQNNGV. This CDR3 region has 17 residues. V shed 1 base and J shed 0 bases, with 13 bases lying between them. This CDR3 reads CASSLGSGGYSNQPQHF. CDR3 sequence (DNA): TGTGCCAGCAGCTTAGGGTCCGGCGGATATAGCAATCAGCCCCAGCATTTT.

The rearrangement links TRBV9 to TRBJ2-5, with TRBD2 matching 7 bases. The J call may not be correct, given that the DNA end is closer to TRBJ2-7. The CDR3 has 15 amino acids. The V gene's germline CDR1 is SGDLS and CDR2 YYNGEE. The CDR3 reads CASSVEGLPSYEQYF. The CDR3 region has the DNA TGTGCCAGCAGCGTAGAGGGACTACCCTCCTACGAGCAGTACTTC.

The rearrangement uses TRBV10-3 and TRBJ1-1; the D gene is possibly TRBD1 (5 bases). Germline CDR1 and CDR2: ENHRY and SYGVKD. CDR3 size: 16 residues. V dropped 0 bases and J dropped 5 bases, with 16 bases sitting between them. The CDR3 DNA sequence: TGTGCCATCAGTGAGTCGAAATTTCAGGGTCGTACTGAAGCTTTCTTT. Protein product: CAISESKFQGRTEAFF.

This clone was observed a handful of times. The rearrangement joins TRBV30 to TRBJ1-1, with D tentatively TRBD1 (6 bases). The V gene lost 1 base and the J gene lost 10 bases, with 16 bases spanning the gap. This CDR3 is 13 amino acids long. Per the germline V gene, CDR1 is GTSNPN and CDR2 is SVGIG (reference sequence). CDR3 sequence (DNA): TGTGCCTGGAGTGCGGACCAGGCGGGGGCAGCTTTCTTT. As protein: CAWSADQAGAAFF.

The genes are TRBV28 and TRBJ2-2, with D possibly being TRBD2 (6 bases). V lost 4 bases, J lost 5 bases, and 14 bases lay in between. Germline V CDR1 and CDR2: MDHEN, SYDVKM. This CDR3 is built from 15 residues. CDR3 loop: CASSSPPSGTGELFF. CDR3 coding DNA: TGTGCCAGCAGTTCCCCCCCCAGCGGGACCGGGGAGCTGTTTTTT.

Here the CDR3 DNA reads TGTGCCAGCAGTCCCGCCGAGAACTATGGCTACACCTTC. Amino acids: CASSPAENYGYTF. V and J are TRBV27 and TRBJ1-2; D remains unclear. The CDR3 totals 13 residues. V lost 5 bases to trimming and J lost 2 bases, with 9 bases between them. The germline gives CDR1 MNHEY, CDR2 SMNVEV (reference sequence).

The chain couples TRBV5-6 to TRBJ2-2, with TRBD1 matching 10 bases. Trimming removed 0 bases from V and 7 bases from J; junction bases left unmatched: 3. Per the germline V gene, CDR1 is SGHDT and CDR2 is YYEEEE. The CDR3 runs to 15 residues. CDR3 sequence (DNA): TGTGCCAGCAGCTTGGAGGGGACAGGGGACGGGGAGCTGTTTTTT. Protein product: CASSLEGTGDGELFF.

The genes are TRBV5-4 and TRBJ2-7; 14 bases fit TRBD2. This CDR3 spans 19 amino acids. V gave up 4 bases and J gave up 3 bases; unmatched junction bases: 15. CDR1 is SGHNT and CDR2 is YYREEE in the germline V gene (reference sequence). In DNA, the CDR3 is TGTGCCAGCAGCCCGACTAGCGGGAGGGCCGGCTTGACTAACTACGAGCAGTACTTC. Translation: CASSPTSGRAGLTNYEQYF.

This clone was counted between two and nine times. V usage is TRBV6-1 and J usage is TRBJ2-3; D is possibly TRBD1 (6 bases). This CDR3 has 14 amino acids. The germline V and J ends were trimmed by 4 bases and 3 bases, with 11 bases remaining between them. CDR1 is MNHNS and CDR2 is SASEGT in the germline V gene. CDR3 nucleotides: TGTGCCAGCAGTGGAATTCAGGGGACAGATACGCAGTATTTT. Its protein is CASSGIQGTDTQYF.

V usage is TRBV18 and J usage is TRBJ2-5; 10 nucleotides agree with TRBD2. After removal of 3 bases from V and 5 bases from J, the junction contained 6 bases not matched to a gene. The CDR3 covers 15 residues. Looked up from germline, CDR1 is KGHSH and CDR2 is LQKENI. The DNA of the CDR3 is TGTGCCAGCTCACCTCGGACTAGCGGTTCCGAGACCCAGTACTTC. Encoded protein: CASSPRTSGSETQYF. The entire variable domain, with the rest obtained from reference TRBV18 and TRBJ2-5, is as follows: NAGVMQNPRHLVRRRGQEARLRCSPMKGHSHVYWYRQLPEEGLKFMVYLQKENIIDESGMPKERFSAEFPKEGPSILRIQQVVRGDSAAYFCASSPRTSGSETQYFGPGTRLLVL.

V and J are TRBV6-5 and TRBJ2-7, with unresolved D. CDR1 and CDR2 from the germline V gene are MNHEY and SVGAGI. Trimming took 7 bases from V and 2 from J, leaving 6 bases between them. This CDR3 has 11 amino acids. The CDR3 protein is CASTYAYEQYF. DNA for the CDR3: TGTGCCAGCACCTACGCCTACGAGCAGTACTTC.

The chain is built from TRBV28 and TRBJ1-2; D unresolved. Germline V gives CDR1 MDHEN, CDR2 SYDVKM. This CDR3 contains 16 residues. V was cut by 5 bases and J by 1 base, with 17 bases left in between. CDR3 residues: CASSPDLTLFNYGYTF. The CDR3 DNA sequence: TGTGCCAGCAGTCCTGACTTGACACTTTTTAACTATGGCTACACCTTC.

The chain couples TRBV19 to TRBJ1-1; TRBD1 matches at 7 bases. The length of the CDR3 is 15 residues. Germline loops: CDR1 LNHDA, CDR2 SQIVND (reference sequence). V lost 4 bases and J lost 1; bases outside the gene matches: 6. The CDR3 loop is CASSTGQLGNTEAFF. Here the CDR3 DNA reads TGTGCCAGTAGTACGGGACAGCTAGGGAACACTGAAGCTTTCTTT.

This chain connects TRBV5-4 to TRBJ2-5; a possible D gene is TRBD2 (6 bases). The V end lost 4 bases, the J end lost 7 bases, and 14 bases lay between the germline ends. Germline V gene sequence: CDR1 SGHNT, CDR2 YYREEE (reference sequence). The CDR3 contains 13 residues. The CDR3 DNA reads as TGTGCCAGCAGCCCGGGACTCTCTTGGACCCAGTACTTC. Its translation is CASSPGLSWTQYF.

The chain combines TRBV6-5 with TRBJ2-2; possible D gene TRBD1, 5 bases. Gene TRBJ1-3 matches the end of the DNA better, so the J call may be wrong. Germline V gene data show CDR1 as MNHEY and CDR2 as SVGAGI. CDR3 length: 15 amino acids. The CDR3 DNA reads TGTGCCAGCAGTATCACGCAGGGTTCCGGAAACACCATATATTTT. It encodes CASSITQGSGNTIYF.